This T cell receptor (beta chain) appears in the sequencing data of a study of blood T cell repertoires in COVID-19. Generated by immunoSEQ multiplex PCR, the TCRdb table keeps only in-frame clones and is missing some. This table holds 380,000 or so clones, 88% found once. CDR3 length: 18 residues. V was trimmed by 4 bases and J by 0 bases, leaving 19 bases between them. In germline, CDR1 is LGHDT, CDR2 YNNKEL (reference sequence). Sequencing was performed on PBMCs or T cells enriched from blood (not recorded which). The receptor was derived from a woman in her thirties with acute COVID-19. V and J are TRBV3-1 (or the pseudogene TRBV3-2) and TRBJ1-3; unclear D gene. CDR3 amino acids: CASSRMHLAPSSGNTIYF. CDR3 coding DNA: TGTGCCAGCAGCCGAATGCATCTAGCACCGAGCTCTGGAAACACCATATATTTT.